Below, one T cell receptor (beta chain) is given with its context. The antigen is not known. The germline CDR1 and CDR2 sequences are SNHLY and FYNNEI. Trimming took 2 bases from V and 0 from J, leaving 11 bases between them. The CDR3 loop spans 16 amino acids. The sample originates from a study of vaccination effects on CD4 cells after COVID-19. In the study overall: All study participants received two doses of BNT162b2 or mRNA-1273 vaccine. After two million PBMC were placed in each well, they were cultured with roughly 10 IU/ml IL-2 and around 10 ug/ml peptides.

Only in-frame clones appear in the TCRdb table, and some are missing; sequencing was by immunoSEQ multiplex PCR. This table has approximately 47,000 clones, about 76% appearing once. Isolation of CD4+ T cells took place after about nine days of culture. Study conclusions and caveats: Mainly new vaccine-induced clones made up the post-vaccine spike-reactive clones in convalescents.

The receptor comes from a human donor who had a prior SARS-CoV-2 infection. The source was CD4+ T cells from PBMCs cultured without peptide, collected before COVID-19 vaccination. The J gene is TRBJ2-4, the V gene TRBV2; no clear D. CDR3 DNA sequence: TGTGCCAGCAGTGAACGTGGGCGTGAAGCCAAAAACATTCAGTACTTC. Translating gives CASSERGREAKNIQYF.